Presented here are 20 T cell receptor beta chains from one specimen sequenced in a study of blood T cell repertoires in COVID-19. This table comes from immunoSEQ multiplex PCR, and its TCRdb copy is limited to in-frame clones, with some not included. The profile covers over 200,000 clones, with about 90% appearing a single time and approximately 2.5% taken by the ten largest. What was sequenced was peripheral blood. The receptors were sampled from a man aged 25 to 40 with COVID-19, enrolled during active disease.

The chain employs TRBV18 and TRBJ2-7; 7 bases match TRBD1. The germline V gene has CDR1 KGHSH and CDR2 LQKENI. The CDR3 is made up of 15 amino acids. The V segment lost 6 bases and the J segment 3 bases; nucleotides outside the gene matches: 11. CDR3 region: CASSPWVGTVYEQYF. The CDR3 DNA follows: TGTGCCAGCTCCCCCTGGGTAGGGACAGTCTACGAGCAGTACTTC.

The J gene is TRBJ2-1, the V gene TRBV5-1; 11 nucleotides match TRBD1. The CDR3 loop spans 18 amino acids. CDR1 is SGHRS and CDR2 is YFSETQ in the germline V gene. With V trimmed by 0 bases and J by 0 bases, 5 bases remained unmatched. For the CDR3, the DNA is TGCGCCAGCAGCTTGGCCCCCGGGACAGGGGGCTCCTACAATGAGCAGTTCTTC. This sequence encodes CASSLAPGTGGSYNEQFF.

The chain joins TRBV7-6 to TRBJ1-4, with D perhaps matching TRBD1 (6 bases). The germline V gene encodes CDR1 SGHVS and CDR2 FNYEAQ. The CDR3 runs to 16 residues. V was pared by 3 bases and J by 4 bases, with 15 bases between. The CDR3 spells CASSLSSGQRNEKLFF. CDR3 nucleotide sequence: TGTGCCAGCAGCTTGAGCTCCGGACAGCGTAATGAAAAACTGTTTTTT. The full variable domain, completed using reference TRBV7-6 and TRBJ1-4, is GAGVSQSPRYKVTKRGQDVALRCDPISGHVSLYWYRQALGQGPEFLTYFNYEAQQDKSGLPNDRFSAERPEGSISTLTIQRTEQRDSAMYRCASSLSSGQRNEKLFFGSGTQLSVL.

The chain links TRBV6-6 to TRBJ2-5, with D perhaps matching TRBD1 (6 bases). Germline CDR1 reads MNHNY; CDR2 reads SVGAGI (reference sequence). CDR3 length: 13 amino acids. The ends were cut back, 1 base at V and 3 bases at J, with 6 bases in the middle. The CDR3, as DNA: TGTGCCAGCAGTTACTACAGGGAAGAGACCCAGTACTTC. It translates to CASSYYREETQYF.

Only a few counts were recorded for this clone. This chain joins TRBV27 and TRBJ1-2; TRBD1 is a possible D gene (6 bases). Trimming took off 6 bases at V and 4 bases at J, with 15 bases between the two ends. CDR1 and CDR2 from the germline V gene are MNHEY and SMNVEV (reference sequence). This CDR3 is built from 14 residues. The CDR3 protein is CASSGFGGSYGYTF. CDR3 DNA: TGTGCCAGCAGCGGCTTTGGGGGCTCCTATGGCTACACCTTC.

The chain carries TRBV6-5 and TRBJ1-4; no reliable D call. CDR3 length equals 13 residues. Germline V gene sequence: CDR1 MNHEY, CDR2 SVGAGI. Trimming pared 10 bases from V and 0 bases from J, leaving 9 bases between. This chain's CDR3 is CATTGATNEKLFF. The DNA for the CDR3 is TGTGCCACTACGGGTGCAACTAATGAAAAACTGTTTTTT.

V and J are TRBV7-9 and TRBJ1-1; TRBD1 matches 8 bases. CDR3 length: 17 amino acids. Unmatched junction bases numbered 12, after V lost 6 bases and J lost 0 bases. Germline V gene lookup returns CDR1 SEHNR and CDR2 FQNEAQ (reference sequence). The CDR3 sequence is CASRSSGTGGMNTEAFF. The DNA for the CDR3 is TGTGCCAGCAGATCCTCCGGGACAGGTGGCATGAACACTGAAGCTTTCTTT.

This clone appeared once. The gene calls are TRBV9 and TRBJ1-6, with 9 positions matching TRBD1. The CDR3 covers 15 residues. Germline V lookup: CDR1 SGDLS, CDR2 YYNGEE. Losses at the gene ends were 0 bases for V and 8 bases for J; bases not matched to a gene: 3. DNA for the CDR3: TGTGCCAGCAGCGTAGGGGGGACAGGGTATTCACCCCTCCACTTT. The encoded protein is CASSVGGTGYSPLHF.

The chain is built from TRBV18 and TRBJ2-2, with 8 bases aligning to TRBD1. Germline CDR1 and CDR2: KGHSH and LQKENI. Germline trimming cut 3 bases from V and 7 bases from J; bases unmatched to any gene: 7. The CDR3 loop spans 15 amino acids. CDR3 region: CASSPLGQGFGELFF. As DNA, the CDR3 is TGTGCCAGCTCACCCCTCGGACAGGGTTTCGGGGAGCTGTTTTTT.

This clone was found once. Other DNA sequences in this specimen translate into the identical CDR3. CDR3 region: CASSPGLAQETQYF. Written as DNA, the CDR3 is TGTGCCAGCAGCCCCGGACTAGCCCAAGAGACCCAGTACTTC. The chain joins TRBV7-2 to TRBJ2-5, with 8 positions matching TRBD2. Germline V gives CDR1 SGHTA, CDR2 FQGNSA. The CDR3 totals 14 residues. V lost 5 bases and J lost 1; bases outside the gene matches: 3.

This chain connects TRBV7-9 to TRBJ1-6, with no clear D. The germline gives CDR1 SEHNR, CDR2 FQNEAQ (reference sequence). The V and J ends lost 1 base and 7 bases respectively, with 8 bases between them. The CDR3 length is 14 residues. CDR3 nucleotides: TGTGCCAGCAGCTTAGGGCTACAGAATTCACCCCTCCACTTT. It specifies CASSLGLQNSPLHF.

This clone was recorded once. CDR3 coding DNA: TGTGCCAGCCGTGTAGCGGGAGCGGTCTACGAGCAGTACTTC. Translated, it gives CASRVAGAVYEQYF. The chain joins TRBV5-4 to TRBJ2-7; 9 bases line up with TRBD2. The CDR3 loop spans 14 amino acids. V shed 7 bases, J shed 3 bases, and the junction held 8 bases outside the gene matches. The germline V gene has CDR1 SGHNT and CDR2 YYREEE (reference sequence).

This clone was found once. The chain has TRBV12-3 or TRBV12-4 and TRBJ1-4; 7 bases line up with TRBD1. The CDR3 contains 13 residues. With V trimmed by 5 bases and J by 7 bases, 4 bases remained unmatched. The CDR3 spells CASSRTGGEKLFF. The CDR3 coding sequence is TGTGCCAGCAGTCGGACAGGCGGTGAAAAACTGTTTTTT.

The chain recombines TRBV7-2 with TRBJ2-1; no firm D call. Trimming took off 5 bases at V and 4 bases at J, with 12 bases between the two ends. The germline CDR1 and CDR2 sequences are SGHTA and FQGNSA. The CDR3 loop spans 14 amino acids. The CDR3: CASSLFDSYNEQFF. The CDR3 DNA reads as TGTGCCAGCAGCCTATTCGACTCTTACAATGAGCAGTTCTTC.

The chain recombines TRBV19 with TRBJ2-7; tentative D call: TRBD1 (5 bases). V lost 5 bases, J lost 7 bases, and 21 bases lay in between. Germline V CDR1 and CDR2: LNHDA, SQIVND (reference sequence). CDR3 length: 15 amino acids. CDR3 coding DNA: TGTGCCAGTAGTTCCTCGCCACAGGTGTACGAGGAGCAGTACTTC. This encodes CASSSSPQVYEEQYF. The whole variable domain, filled in from reference TRBV19 and TRBJ2-7, reads DGGITQSPKYLFRKEGQNVTLSCEQNLNHDAMYWYRQDPGQGLRLIYYSQIVNDFQKGDIAEGYSVSREKKESFPLTVTSAQKNPTAFYLCASSSSPQVYEEQYFGPGTRLTVT.

V usage is TRBV7-3 and J usage is TRBJ1-6; D might be TRBD1 (6 bases). V was cut by 5 bases and J by 10 bases, with 9 bases left in between. CDR3 length: 12 amino acids. Germline V gene sequence: CDR1 SGHTA, CDR2 FQGTGA. CDR3 loop: CASSTGNSPLHF. The CDR3 DNA reads TGTGCCAGCAGCACAGGGAACTCACCCCTCCACTTT.

V usage is TRBV27 and J usage is TRBJ2-7; 9 nucleotides match TRBD2. The trim removed 2 bases at V and 4 bases at J, leaving 12 bases unmatched. The germline V gene encodes CDR1 MNHEY and CDR2 SMNVEV (reference sequence). The CDR3 contains 17 residues. CDR3 region: CASSLGLAGLVVYEQYF. For the CDR3, the DNA is TGTGCCAGCAGTTTAGGCCTAGCGGGGTTGGTCGTTTACGAGCAGTACTTC.

This chain connects TRBV27 to TRBJ2-7; 7 bases match TRBD1. The CDR3 length is 17 residues. Germline V gives CDR1 MNHEY, CDR2 SMNVEV (reference sequence). V gave up 2 bases and J gave up 3 bases; unmatched junction bases: 13. The CDR3 DNA is TGTGCCAGCAGTTTAAGCGATATCAGGGACAGCAACTACGAGCAGTACTTC. Encoded protein: CASSLSDIRDSNYEQYF.

The rearrangement links TRBV28 to TRBJ2-1; the match to TRBD2 covers 9 bases. This CDR3 is 17 amino acids long. Trimming cost V 1 base and J 7 bases; bases outside gene matches: 11. The V gene's germline CDR1 is MDHEN and CDR2 SYDVKM. The CDR3 DNA follows: TGTGCCAGCAGTTTATTAGGCCTTGCGCGGGGGGGGAATGAGCAGTTCTTC. It encodes CASSLLGLARGGNEQFF.

CDR3 DNA: TGTGCCAGCAGGGGAAGGACAGGGAGGAACACTGAAGCTTTCTTT. Translating it yields CASRGRTGRNTEAFF. This rearrangement joins TRBV6-5 to TRBJ1-1, with TRBD1 matching over 8 bases. CDR1 and CDR2 from the germline V gene are MNHEY and SVGAGI. The CDR3 has 15 residues. The junction had 7 bases not matched to a gene; V was cut back by 6 bases and J by 1 base.